This T cell receptor beta chain originates from a study of T cells in Graves' hyperthyroidism and ophthalmopathy. Study-level results: Clonotypes that were expanded in thyroid above 0.001 mostly appeared in blood too.

With regard to this clonotype: Its cognate antigen is unknown. Its ends do not fully match the called genes, so a read error is possible.

Graves' hyperthyroidism was deemed stable given no ophthalmopathy progression within 18 months. On the basis of clinical symptoms, serum thyroxine and TRAb, thyroid ultrasound and orbital computed tomography, diagnoses were made. The investigators amplified TCR beta CDR3 regions from RNA transcripts. The HTBI primer set was used in a first-round RT-PCR of the TCR CDR3. TCRdb ran MiXCR on the multiplex PCR reads and lists one entry per CDR3 protein. The data contain some 600,000 distinct CDR3 sequences, roughly 46% of them singletons. This CDR3 region has 14 residues. From germline, CDR1 is DFQATT and CDR2 SNEGSKA (reference sequence).

The clonotype was recovered from a woman in her late teens or twenties with Graves' hyperthyroidism. The source material was peripheral blood or thyroid tissue (not recorded which). This sequence joins TRBV20-1 and TRBJ2-2; D possibly corresponds to TRBD2 (5 bases). This CDR3 reads CSASRSAVTGELYF. The DNA for the CDR3 is TGCAGTGCTAGTAGGTCAGCGGTCACCGGGGAGCTGTATTTT.